The count of the clone carrying this TCR beta chain is one. Antigen unknown. The sample comes from a study of T cells in tuberculosis. Study at large: Samples predate treatment or fall within its first 7 days. Study-wide findings and caveats: GMM-specific TCRs were nearer to active tuberculosis alpha repertoires, suggesting expansion.

The length of the CDR3 is 15 residues. V lost 5 bases to trimming and J lost 0 bases; unmatched junction nucleotides: 3. From germline, CDR1 is LNHDA and CDR2 SQIVND (reference sequence). Confirmation came from sputum smear and/or culture positivity for M. tuberculosis. The repertoire was sequenced with immunoSEQ multiplex PCR; TCRdb's copy has only in-frame clones and lacks some. This sample has about 10,000 clones, with approximately 94% found just once. This receptor was taken from an adult with tuberculosis. The rearrangement links TRBV19 to TRBJ2-1, with 8 nucleotides matching TRBD2. Sequencing was carried out using PBMCs. CDR3 in amino acids: CASSGLANSYNEQFF. The CDR3 DNA reads as TGTGCCAGTAGTGGACTAGCTAACTCCTACAATGAGCAGTTCTTC.